These 21 T cell receptor beta chains originate from one sample sequenced in a study of blood T cell repertoires in COVID-19. Using immunoSEQ multiplex PCR, the repertoire was profiled, and TCRdb retains in-frame clones only, with some absent. The data hold some 120,000 clones, with roughly 69% observed a single time. The sequenced material came from peripheral blood. The receptor source for this set is a woman in her 70s with acute or convalescent COVID-19.

This clone came up a few times. This chain links TRBV7-9 with TRBJ1-1; 9 bases fit TRBD1. V gave up 5 bases and J gave up 5 bases; unmatched junction bases: 6. This CDR3 has 14 amino acids. The V gene's germline CDR1 is SEHNR and CDR2 FQNEAQ (reference sequence). CDR3 bases: TGTGCCAGCAGCAGACAGGGGGTTGGTACTGAAGCTTTCTTT. Translated, it gives CASSRQGVGTEAFF.

This clone showed up just once. The chain recombines TRBV7-2 with TRBJ2-3; possible D gene TRBD1, 6 bases. Germline loops: CDR1 SGHTA, CDR2 FQGNSA. The CDR3 length is 15 residues. Trimming took 2 bases from V and 4 from J, leaving 13 bases between them. This chain's CDR3 is CASSLQGIKADTQYF. Here the CDR3 DNA reads TGTGCCAGCAGCTTACAGGGGATTAAGGCAGATACGCAGTATTTT.

The V and J genes are TRBV3-1 (or the pseudogene TRBV3-2) and TRBJ2-7, with D perhaps TRBD1 (6 bases). Per the germline V gene, CDR1 is LGHDT and CDR2 is YNNKEL (reference sequence). The V end was cut by 0 bases, the J end by 7 bases, with 19 bases between. The CDR3 has 16 residues. CDR3: CASSQDPYGGRREQYF. Written as DNA, the CDR3 is TGTGCCAGCAGCCAAGACCCCTATGGGGGCAGGAGGGAGCAGTACTTC.

The V gene is TRBV4-3, the J gene TRBJ1-4; TRBD1 aligns across 7 bases. Trimming took 1 base from V and 6 from J; bases not matched to a gene: 8. CDR1 and CDR2 from the germline V gene are LGHNA and YSLEER. The length of the CDR3 is 16 residues. In DNA, the CDR3 is TGCGCCAGCAGCCAAGGTTGGTCGGGGACAGATGAAAAACTGTTTTTT. It is translated as CASSQGWSGTDEKLFF.

V gene TRBV12-3 or TRBV12-4 combines with J gene TRBJ1-2, with D maybe TRBD1 (5 bases). The CDR3 has 12 amino acids. V lost 2 bases to trimming and J lost 6 bases, with 7 bases between them. This chain's CDR3 is CASSLRGHGYTF. The CDR3 nucleotides are TGTGCCAGCAGTTTAAGGGGCCATGGCTACACCTTC.

The V and J genes are TRBV7-2 and TRBJ2-1; TRBD2 matches at 7 bases. The CDR3 runs to 15 residues. V was clipped by 3 bases and J by 5 bases; unmatched bases: 7. CDR1 and CDR2 from the germline V gene are SGHTA and FQGNSA. The CDR3 loop reads CASSFGTGGNNEQFF. The CDR3 coding sequence is TGTGCCAGCAGCTTTGGGACGGGGGGAAACAATGAGCAGTTCTTC.

This clone was observed a handful of times. The chain combines TRBV19 with TRBJ1-3, with 7 positions matching TRBD1. Losses at the gene ends were 7 bases for V and 0 bases for J; bases not matched to a gene: 6. This CDR3 region has 15 residues. The germline gives CDR1 LNHDA, CDR2 SQIVND (reference sequence). The DNA of the CDR3 is TGTGCCAGTAAGGACAGGCCTAACTCTGGAAACACCATATATTTT. Encoded protein: CASKDRPNSGNTIYF.

This chain joins TRBV19 and TRBJ1-5; 8 bases agree with TRBD1. CDR3 length equals 17 residues. The V and J ends lost 5 bases and 0 bases, in that order; junction bases with no gene match: 9. Germline CDR1 LNHDA, CDR2 SQIVND (reference sequence). As DNA, the CDR3 is TGTGCCAGTAGTCCTCGGACAGGGATCCATAGCAATCAGCCCCAGCATTTT. It translates to CASSPRTGIHSNQPQHF.

The genes are TRBV15 and TRBJ2-7; D is possibly TRBD1 (5 bases). V was trimmed by 4 bases and J by 6 bases, leaving 10 bases between them. Germline-derived CDR1 and CDR2 are LNHNV and YYDKDF (reference sequence). The CDR3 contains 12 residues. In DNA form, the CDR3 reads TGTGCCACCAGCAACCACCAGGGCGAGCAGTACTTC. Protein: CATSNHQGEQYF.

This sequence joins TRBV28 and TRBJ1-1; D gene unclear. The V end was cut by 7 bases, the J end by 7 bases, with 13 bases between. Germline V gene data show CDR1 as MDHEN and CDR2 as SYDVKM. There are 12 residues in the CDR3. Here the CDR3 reads CASTGRRLEAFF. The CDR3, as DNA: TGTGCCAGCACCGGGAGGAGGCTTGAAGCTTTCTTT. Full variable domain (rest looked up from reference TRBV28 and TRBJ1-1): DVKVTQSSRYLVKRTGEKVFLECVQDMDHENMFWYRQDPGLGLRLIYFSYDVKMKEKGDIPEGYSVSREKKERFSLILESASTNQTSMYLCASTGRRLEAFFGQGTRLTVV.

The V gene is TRBV10-3, the J gene TRBJ1-6; D is ambiguous. V was cut by 2 bases and J by 5 bases, with 7 bases left in between. The germline V gene encodes CDR1 ENHRY and CDR2 SYGVKD. The CDR3 length is 14 residues. The CDR3 is CAISEAQNNSPLHF. The CDR3 DNA sequence: TGTGCCATCAGTGAGGCACAGAATAATTCACCCCTCCACTTT.

This chain joins TRBV29-1 and TRBJ2-3; D gene ambiguous. The CDR3 has 12 residues. V was cut by 5 bases and J by 0 bases, with 6 bases left in between. Germline V CDR1 and CDR2: SQVTM, ANQGSEA. Written as DNA, the CDR3 is TGCAGCGTTTCGACTAGCACAGATACGCAGTATTTT. Translation: CSVSTSTDTQYF.

This chain links TRBV5-1 with TRBJ1-1, with TRBD1 matching 11 bases. V gave up 4 bases and J gave up 4 bases; unmatched junction bases: 9. This CDR3 spans 16 amino acids. Germline CDR1 and CDR2: SGHRS and YFSETQ. CDR3 in amino acids: CASSPDRGRSVTEAFF. The CDR3 region has the DNA TGCGCCAGCAGCCCGGACAGGGGGCGTAGTGTCACTGAAGCTTTCTTT.

The rearrangement links TRBV5-1 to TRBJ2-7, with 7 bases matching TRBD1. Germline V lookup: CDR1 SGHRS, CDR2 YFSETQ. The CDR3 covers 14 residues. Trimming at V came to 4 bases and at J to 7 bases, leaving 11 bases not matched to a gene. The CDR3 sequence: CASSPGQSPWEQYF. The CDR3 DNA follows: TGCGCCAGCAGCCCGGGACAGAGTCCTTGGGAGCAGTACTTC.

This clone has more than one count but fewer than ten. V is TRBV9 and J is TRBJ2-7, with TRBD1 as a possible D gene (6 bases). The CDR3 length is 15 residues. Between the trimmed V and J ends, which lost 4 bases and 2 bases, there was a span of 16 bases. Per the germline V gene, CDR1 is SGDLS and CDR2 is YYNGEE. The CDR3 loop reads CASSPAAGVPYEQYF. CDR3 DNA: TGTGCCAGCAGCCCCGCTGCAGGGGTTCCCTACGAGCAGTACTTC. The whole variable domain, filled in from reference TRBV9 and TRBJ2-7, reads DSGVTQTPKHLITATGQRVTLRCSPRSGDLSVYWYQQSLDQGLQFLIQYYNGEERAKGNILERFSAQQFPDLHSELNLSSLELGDSALYFCASSPAAGVPYEQYFGPGTRLTVT.

The chain couples TRBV10-3 to TRBJ2-1; D is perhaps TRBD2 (6 bases). Germline lookup yields CDR1 ENHRY and CDR2 SYGVKD. Trimming removed 6 bases at V and 7 bases at J, with 16 bases between. The CDR3 consists of 14 residues. The CDR3 loop reads CAIREGLNTNEQFF. The CDR3 coding sequence is TGTGCCATCAGGGAGGGACTTAATACGAATGAGCAGTTCTTC.

V usage is TRBV7-9 and J usage is TRBJ2-2; tentative D call: TRBD1 (5 bases). V shed 5 bases and J shed 1 base, with 8 bases lying between them. CDR1 is SEHNR, CDR2 FQNEAQ, per germline (reference sequence). This CDR3 comprises 14 residues. CDR3 loop: CASSTTGNTGELFF. CDR3 nucleotide sequence: TGTGCCAGCAGCACCACAGGGAACACCGGGGAGCTGTTTTTT.

The count of this clone is one. DNA of the CDR3: TGTGCCTGGAGCGAAATAGACAGGGGCACCGGGGAGCTGTTTTTT. It is translated as CAWSEIDRGTGELFF. This chain joins TRBV30 and TRBJ2-2; TRBD1 aligns across 8 bases. The J segment lost 4 bases and the V segment lost 3 bases, leaving 7 bases of the junction unmatched. Germline-derived CDR1 and CDR2 are GTSNPN and SVGIG (reference sequence). The CDR3 loop spans 15 amino acids.

This clone has just a few counts. This chain links TRBV28 with TRBJ2-7; 9 nucleotides line up with TRBD1. The length of the CDR3 is 14 residues. CDR1 and CDR2 (germline): MDHEN, SYDVKM. V shed 5 bases, J shed 5 bases, and the junction held 7 bases outside the gene matches. CDR3 nucleotide sequence: TGTGCCAGCAGTCCGCCCGGGACAGGGAACGAGCAGTACTTC. It encodes CASSPPGTGNEQYF.

This clone occurred a few times. The rearrangement links TRBV4-1 to TRBJ1-1; D is ambiguous. V lost 4 bases to trimming and J lost 8 bases, with 17 bases between them. The CDR3 totals 14 residues. CDR1 is MGHRA and CDR2 is YSYEKL in the germline V gene. The CDR3 DNA reads as TGCGCCAGCAGCCGGTTTCAGCAAGGCGGAGAAGCTTTCTTT. This encodes CASSRFQQGGEAFF.

This clone was recorded once. V usage is TRBV5-1 and J usage is TRBJ1-1; D might be TRBD1 (6 bases). Germline assignment: CDR1 SGHRS and CDR2 YFSETQ. This CDR3 is built from 16 residues. V was shortened by 8 bases and J by 0 bases, with 20 bases between the two germline ends. This CDR3 reads CASATGHSLMNTEAFF. The CDR3 region has the DNA TGCGCCAGTGCCACGGGACATTCATTGATGAACACTGAAGCTTTCTTT.